The 30 T cell receptor beta chains reported below all come from one sample, sequenced in a study of spatial heterogeneity in lung cancer (dated by TCRdb to about 2019). General findings and caveats noted by the study authors: The tumor nonsynonymous mutation count correlated with the number of expanded alpha and beta TCRs within the tumor.

This specimen's time point label, interpreted: sample taken at primary tumor resection. The library was built by means of 5' RACE. The run used a NextSeq 500. TCRdb handled the public reads itself, with Q25 trimming in fastp and clone calling in MiXCR, and kept productive beta chains. Records with the same CDR3 protein are collapsed into one entry carrying the most frequent genes and DNA. Within this sample are about 7,000 distinct CDR3 sequences, with over 10% of them counted one time only. Of the sample, about 8.5% falls within the top ten clones. These receptors have no identified antigens. The source was lung tumor tissue, collected at surgery. These receptors were obtained from a male donor with early-stage non-small cell lung cancer.

This clonotype was observed at least ten times. A library made for alpha chains picked up this beta chain off target, so its size means little. The chain combines TRBV28 with TRBJ2-1; perhaps TRBD2 as D (5 bases). Germline CDR1 is MDHEN and CDR2 is SYDVKM. V shed 5 bases and J shed 12 bases, with 20 bases lying between them. The CDR3 spans 14 residues. CDR3 in DNA: TGTGCCAGCAGTCGCGCAAACCTAGCCCGTAGGCAGTTCTTC. Its protein is CASSRANLARRQFF.

This clonotype was picked up many times. This beta chain is a stray sequence in a library constructed for alpha chains; its clone size is not meaningful. CDR3 in DNA: TGTGCCAGCAGCTTCTTTAGCGGGAGAAGTTTAACCGGGGAGCTGTTTTTT. Its translation: CASSFFSGRSLTGELFF. V is TRBV7-6 and J is TRBJ2-2; 9 positions match TRBD2. Unmatched junction bases numbered 10, after V lost 3 bases and J lost 5 bases. The CDR3 has 17 amino acids. Germline lookup yields CDR1 SGHVS and CDR2 FNYEAQ.

This clonotype was seen at least ten times. As an off-target read in a library built for alpha chains, this beta chain has a frequency of little significance. J is TRBJ2-7 and V is TRBV27; the D is unclear. V gave up 5 bases and J gave up 3 bases, with 8 bases separating them. The germline V gene encodes CDR1 MNHEY and CDR2 SMNVEV (reference sequence). This CDR3 spans 12 amino acids. This CDR3 reads CASSTNYYEQYV. As DNA, the CDR3 is TGTGCCAGCAGTACCAATTACTACGAGCAGTACGTC.

This clonotype was recorded at least ten times. This beta chain is an off-target read within a library intended for alpha chains, so its frequency means little. The chain recombines TRBV7-6 with TRBJ2-1; no clear D. V lost 0 bases and J 5 bases, leaving 5 bases between the germline ends. The CDR3 consists of 13 residues. Per the germline V gene, CDR1 is SGHVS and CDR2 is FNYEAQ. The CDR3 reads CASSLALDNEQFF. CDR3 in DNA: TGTGCCAGCAGCTTAGCCCTAGACAATGAGCAGTTCTTC.

In its sample, this clonotype ranks as medium-sized (0.01 to 0.1%). This beta chain is an off-target read within a library intended for alpha chains, so its frequency means little. The chain uses TRBV9 and TRBJ2-7; tentative D call: TRBD1 (6 bases). The CDR3 loop spans 14 amino acids. V dropped 3 bases and J dropped 2 bases, with 12 bases sitting between them. Germline V gene sequence: CDR1 SGDLS, CDR2 YYNGEE. CDR3 DNA sequence: TGTGCCAGCAGCGCGGGACACTCAACCTACGAGCAGTACTTC. Translating gives CASSAGHSTYEQYF.

This clonotype showed up many times. This beta chain turned up in a library designed for alpha chains; as an off-target read, its abundance says little. The genes are TRBV11-3 and TRBJ1-3, with no clear D. The CDR3 totals 18 residues. V was trimmed by 7 bases and J by 0 bases, leaving 22 bases between them. The germline CDR1 and CDR2 sequences are SGHNT and YENEEA. CDR3 sequence reads: CASTQPSRAARSGNTIYF. CDR3 nucleotide sequence: TGTGCCAGCACACAACCCTCGCGCGCGGCCCGCTCTGGAAACACCATATATTTT.

This clonotype came up many times. The library was built for alpha chains, so this beta chain is an off-target read and its size means little. The rearrangement uses TRBV12-3 or TRBV12-4 and TRBJ2-1, with D unclear. CDR3 length: 14 residues. V lost 6 bases and J lost 4, with 13 bases in between. In DNA form, the CDR3 reads TGTGCCAGCAGGATGCCTGGGATGTACAATGAGCAGTTCTTC. This translates into CASRMPGMYNEQFF.

This clonotype appeared many times. Within a library made for alpha chains, this beta chain is off target, and its count is uninformative. The chain links TRBV6-1 to TRBJ1-5, with 10 bases fitting TRBD1. V lost 6 bases and J lost 4; bases outside the gene matches: 3. The CDR3 totals 14 residues. Germline lookup yields CDR1 MNHNS and CDR2 SASEGT. CDR3 sequence: CASRLGQGNQPQHF. CDR3 DNA sequence: TGTGCCAGCAGGCTGGGACAGGGGAATCAGCCCCAGCATTTT.

This clonotype came up many times. This beta chain lies outside the target of a library built for alpha chains; its clone size means little. J is TRBJ1-1 and V is TRBV30, with D perhaps matching TRBD1 (6 bases). CDR1 and CDR2 from the germline V gene are GTSNPN and SVGIG (reference sequence). The CDR3 length is 11 residues. With 6 bases removed from V and 11 bases from J, the gap between germline ends came to 16 bases. The CDR3: CACSDSKWAFF. The CDR3 DNA is TGTGCCTGCTCGGACAGCAAGTGGGCTTTCTTT.

The sample holds many counts of this clonotype. The size of this beta chain means little, since it is a stray read in a library made for alpha chains. V gene TRBV5-1 combines with J gene TRBJ2-1; D possibly corresponds to TRBD2 (5 bases). V lost 8 bases and J 5 bases, leaving 14 bases between the germline ends. The CDR3 sequence is 13 residues long. CDR1 is SGHRS and CDR2 is YFSETQ in the germline V gene. As DNA, the CDR3 is TGCGCCAGTGCTAAGGGAGCCGACAATGAGCAGTTCTTC. This encodes CASAKGADNEQFF.

This clonotype was recorded at least ten times. Since the library was made to target alpha chains, this beta chain is a stray read and its abundance is not meaningful. V gene TRBV29-1 combines with J gene TRBJ2-1; D is unresolved. The germline gives CDR1 SQVTM, CDR2 ANQGSEA. Trimming left V 3 bases short and J 3 bases short, with 3 bases between. This CDR3 comprises 11 residues. Written as DNA, the CDR3 is TGCAGCGTTGAGCGCTACAATGAGCAGTTCTTC. Translating gives CSVERYNEQFF.

The sample holds many counts of this clonotype. This beta chain was picked up by a library intended for alpha chains and is off target, so its count carries little meaning. The rearrangement links TRBV4-1 to TRBJ1-2; perhaps TRBD1 as D (6 bases). V dropped 0 bases and J dropped 10 bases, with 15 bases sitting between them. The germline V gene has CDR1 MGHRA and CDR2 YSYEKL. The CDR3 totals 14 residues. CDR3 protein: CASSQDQAGAPYTF. The CDR3 region has the DNA TGCGCCAGCAGCCAAGATCAGGCAGGGGCCCCCTACACCTTC.

This clonotype was recorded at least ten times. The library was designed around alpha chains, so this beta chain is a stray read whose abundance carries little weight. The chain combines TRBV20-1 with TRBJ2-3, with 10 positions matching TRBD2. Trimming at V came to 7 bases and at J to 4 bases, leaving 8 bases not matched to a gene. The CDR3 is 14 residues long. Looked up from germline, CDR1 is DFQATT and CDR2 is SNEGSKA (reference sequence). CDR3 nucleotides: TGCAGTGTGGGGACTAGCGTAGGATCAGATACGCAGTATTTT. Amino acids: CSVGTSVGSDTQYF.

There are many counts of this clonotype. In a library made to pick up alpha chains, this beta chain is a stray read with a size that means little. V usage is TRBV7-9 and J usage is TRBJ2-7, with 7 positions matching TRBD2. Losses at the gene ends were 4 bases for V and 2 bases for J; bases not matched to a gene: 20. The CDR3 spans 19 residues. Germline CDR1 and CDR2: SEHNR and FQNEAQ (reference sequence). CDR3 region: CASSYTTREGLTSPYEQYF. CDR3 nucleotides: TGTGCCAGCAGCTATACCACCAGGGAGGGTCTCACTAGTCCCTACGAGCAGTACTTC.

This clonotype appeared once. As an off-target read in a library built for alpha chains, this beta chain has a frequency of little significance. The chain recombines TRBV12-3 or TRBV12-4 with TRBJ1-4; D is uncertain. The length of the CDR3 is 15 residues. The germline V and J ends were trimmed by 4 bases and 8 bases, with 17 bases remaining between them. CDR3 in DNA: TGTGCCAGCAGTTCCCCCGCGGGGATGGAGGAAAAACTGTTTTTT. Amino acids: CASSSPAGMEEKLFF.

This clonotype is deemed medium-sized. This beta chain represents an off-target read in a library built for alpha chains; its size is of limited meaning. J is TRBJ2-3 and V is TRBV2; D remains ambiguous. Germline V gives CDR1 SNHLY, CDR2 FYNNEI. There are 16 residues in the CDR3. V lost 5 bases to trimming and J lost 0 bases, with 15 bases between them. CDR3 in DNA: TGTGCCAGCAGTCACACGGCAGCTTATAGCACAGATACGCAGTATTTT. This sequence encodes CASSHTAAYSTDTQYF.

This clonotype has at least ten counts. This beta chain appears as a stray read in a library generated for alpha chains; its size is not informative. The gene calls are TRBV20-1 and TRBJ1-1; no reliable D call. CDR1 and CDR2 from the germline V gene are DFQATT and SNEGSKA (reference sequence). CDR3 size: 11 residues. V shed 3 bases and J shed 6 bases, with 8 bases lying between them. This chain's CDR3 is CSASHHSEAFF. The CDR3 DNA follows: TGCAGTGCTAGTCACCACTCTGAAGCTTTCTTT.

With respect to this clonotype: This beta chain is an unintended read in a library built for alpha chains; its size means little. V gene TRBV20-1 combines with J gene TRBJ2-5, with 11 nucleotides matching TRBD1. Germline V CDR1 and CDR2: DFQATT, SNEGSKA (reference sequence). The CDR3 extends over 14 amino acids. V was clipped by 3 bases and J by 2 bases; unmatched bases: 2. CDR3 in DNA: TGCAGTGCTAGTGGGACAGGGGGTCAAGAGACCCAGTACTTC. Encoded protein: CSASGTGGQETQYF.

As for this clonotype: This beta chain turned up in a library designed for alpha chains; as an off-target read, its abundance says little. This chain uses TRBV12-3 or TRBV12-4 with TRBJ2-3; 7 bases are shared with TRBD2. This CDR3 has 16 amino acids. J was trimmed by 1 base and V by 5 bases; bases with no gene match: 9. CDR3 bases: TGTGCCAGCAGTCCCCCAGGAGCGGGGCGCACAGATACGCAGTATTTT. Its translation is CASSPPGAGRTDTQYF.

There are many counts of this clonotype. Because the library targeted alpha chains, this beta chain is an off-target read whose size means little. V is TRBV2 and J is TRBJ2-3; 7 nucleotides agree with TRBD2. The CDR3 has 14 residues. Germline-derived CDR1 and CDR2 are SNHLY and FYNNEI. V was clipped by 9 bases and J by 0 bases; unmatched bases: 6. CDR3 residues: CASSGSASTDTQYF. The CDR3, as DNA: TGTGCCAGTAGCGGGTCCGCTAGCACAGATACGCAGTATTTT.

This clonotype was detected ten times or more. The size of this beta chain means little, since it is a stray read in a library made for alpha chains. This chain connects TRBV7-2 to TRBJ2-5; D uncertain. This CDR3 region has 16 residues. Between the trimmed V and J ends, which lost 1 base and 4 bases, there was a span of 16 bases. Looked up from germline, CDR1 is SGHTA and CDR2 is FQGNSA. CDR3 coding DNA: TGTGCCAGCAGCTTAGGTCGGCAGGAGCCAAGAGAGACCCAGTACTTC. The encoded protein is CASSLGRQEPRETQYF.

By its share, this clonotype is medium-sized. Since the library was made to target alpha chains, this beta chain is a stray read and its abundance is not meaningful. The chain is built from TRBV6-1 and TRBJ1-6; D might be TRBD1 (6 bases). Germline CDR1 is MNHNS and CDR2 is SASEGT. Trimming stripped 2 bases from V and 8 bases from J, with 7 bases between. The CDR3 consists of 13 residues. The CDR3 nucleotides read TGTGCCAGCAGTGAAAAGGGGGATTCACCCCTCCACTTT. It translates to CASSEKGDSPLHF.

This clonotype was recorded at least ten times. This beta chain slipped into a library made for alpha chains as a stray read, so its size is not meaningful. The chain employs TRBV7-8 and TRBJ2-3; D perhaps matches TRBD2 (6 bases). Trimming took off 5 bases at V and 9 bases at J, with 15 bases between the two ends. The germline gives CDR1 SGHVS, CDR2 FQNEAQ. The CDR3 is 13 amino acids. The CDR3 region has the DNA TGTGCCAGCAGCCCGGTCGGGACTTCGACGCAGTATTTT. This encodes CASSPVGTSTQYF.

By frequency in the sample, this clonotype is medium-sized (0.01 to 0.1%). As an off-target read in a library built for alpha chains, this beta chain has a frequency of little significance. The chain joins TRBV5-1 to TRBJ1-1; 7 positions agree with TRBD1. After removal of 3 bases from V and 4 bases from J, the junction contained 6 bases not matched to a gene. The CDR3 sequence is 14 residues long. CDR1 and CDR2 (germline): SGHRS, YFSETQ. This CDR3 reads CASSSDRVSTEAFF. In DNA form, the CDR3 reads TGCGCCAGCAGCTCAGACAGGGTATCCACTGAAGCTTTCTTT.

This clonotype is large. Because this beta chain is a stray read in a library intended to capture alpha chains, its abundance should not be given much weight. This chain uses TRBV5-1 with TRBJ2-1, with D perhaps matching TRBD1 (6 bases). The CDR3 runs 14 residues. With 4 bases removed from V and 7 bases from J, the gap between germline ends came to 15 bases. Per the germline V gene, CDR1 is SGHRS and CDR2 is YFSETQ. The chain's CDR3 is CASSLRTDWNEQFF. CDR3 nucleotide sequence: TGCGCCAGCAGCCTTCGGACAGACTGGAATGAGCAGTTCTTC. Combining the CDR3 with reference TRBV5-1 and TRBJ2-1 gives the whole variable domain KAGVTQTPRYLIKTRGQQVTLSCSPISGHRSVSWYQQTPGQGLQFLFEYFSETQRNKGNFPGRFSGRQFSNSRSEMNVSTLELGDSALYLCASSLRTDWNEQFFGPGTRLTVL.

This clonotype was found a few times. This beta chain appears as a stray read in a library generated for alpha chains; its size is not informative. The chain carries TRBV18 and TRBJ1-1; maybe TRBD1 (5 bases). CDR3 length equals 13 residues. CDR1 and CDR2 (germline): KGHSH, LQKENI. Deletions cut 3 bases from V and 7 bases from J, with 12 bases between. The CDR3 is CASSPSGKGEAFF. The CDR3 region has the DNA TGTGCCAGCTCACCTTCAGGGAAGGGTGAAGCTTTCTTT. Using reference TRBV18 and TRBJ1-1 for the parts outside the CDR3, the full variable domain is NAGVMQNPRHLVRRRGQEARLRCSPMKGHSHVYWYRQLPEEGLKFMVYLQKENIIDESGMPKERFSAEFPKEGPSILRIQQVVRGDSAAYFCASSPSGKGEAFFGQGTRLTVV.

This clonotype was counted at least ten times. This beta chain represents an off-target read in a library built for alpha chains; its size is of limited meaning. The chain links TRBV5-1 to TRBJ1-4; no clear D. Germline V gene sequence: CDR1 SGHRS, CDR2 YFSETQ. The CDR3 is made up of 14 amino acids. V was shortened by 0 bases and J by 5 bases, with 8 bases between the two germline ends. This chain's CDR3 is CASSLGQVNEKLFF. The CDR3 DNA follows: TGCGCCAGCAGCTTGGGACAAGTAAATGAAAAACTGTTTTTT.

Details on this clonotype: For a library built for alpha chains, this beta chain is a stray read; little rests on its size. The rearrangement uses TRBV4-3 and TRBJ2-5, with TRBD1 matching over 7 bases. V trimming: 2 bases; J trimming: 1 base; junction bases outside the gene matches: 4. The CDR3 loop spans 15 amino acids. Germline CDR1 is LGHNA and CDR2 is YSLEER. CDR3 DNA sequence: TGCGCCAGCAGCCAACTTGACAGGGCCCAAGAGACCCAGTACTTC. Its protein is CASSQLDRAQETQYF.

This clonotype showed up many times. Since the library was made to target alpha chains, this beta chain is a stray read and its abundance is not meaningful. This chain's CDR3 is CASNKGPSNQPQHF. The CDR3 coding sequence is TGTGCCAGTAACAAAGGACCGTCCAATCAGCCCCAGCATTTT. J is TRBJ1-5 and V is TRBV19; unclear D gene. V gave up 7 bases and J gave up 3 bases, with 13 bases separating them. The germline V gene has CDR1 LNHDA and CDR2 SQIVND (reference sequence). The CDR3 has 14 residues.

Concerning this clonotype: For a library built for alpha chains, this beta chain is a stray read; little rests on its size. This chain uses TRBV11-2 with TRBJ2-5; D not resolved. Germline lookup yields CDR1 SGHAT and CDR2 FQNNGV. The CDR3 length is 11 residues. V was pared by 10 bases and J by 4 bases, with 10 bases between. The chain's CDR3 is CATRVLETQYF. The CDR3 coding sequence is TGTGCCACCCGTGTGCTAGAGACCCAGTACTTC.